This entry is about one T cell receptor (beta chain). The sample originates from a study of T cell changes during pregnancy in multiple sclerosis. The ends were cut back, 0 bases at V and 0 bases at J, with 9 bases in the middle. The germline gives CDR1 LGHNA, CDR2 YNFKEQ. This CDR3 contains 16 residues. Assay: immunoSEQ multiplex PCR; the TCRdb copy retains only in-frame clones and omits some. The repertoire has roughly 90,000 clones, approximately 90% of them found once; the top ten carry 0.85% to 0.95%. The material sequenced was peripheral blood, taken before pregnancy. J is TRBJ2-4 and V is TRBV4-2; no firm D call. The origin of this receptor is a female donor with multiple sclerosis, enrolled in a pregnancy study. As DNA, the CDR3 is TGTGCCAGCAGCCAAGAACCCGGGTTAGCCAAAAACATTCAGTACTTC. It is translated as CASSQEPGLAKNIQYF.